This T cell receptor beta chain came from a study of T cell responses to AZD1222 COVID-19 vaccine. The method was immunoSEQ multiplex PCR; TCRdb's version includes in-frame clones alone and lacks a portion of them. The sample contains around 83,000 clones, roughly 88% of which appear only once. CDR3 length: 14 residues. With V trimmed by 5 bases and J by 2 bases, 2 bases remained unmatched. Germline CDR1 is MDHEN and CDR2 is SYDVKM. The chain is built from TRBV28 and TRBJ1-4, with 7 bases aligning to TRBD1. The sample consisted of peripheral blood, taken on day 0 of AZD1222 vaccination. This clonotype was sampled from an adult in good health. The CDR3 loop is CASSRGGTNEKLFF. In nucleotides, the CDR3 is TGTGCCAGCAGTCGAGGGGGCACTAATGAAAAACTGTTTTTT.